This T cell receptor (beta chain) was recorded in a study of blood T cell repertoires in COVID-19. Libraries were prepared by immunoSEQ multiplex PCR; TCRdb keeps only in-frame clonotypes and omits some of them. The sample includes 95,000 to 150,000 clones, more than 70% of them seen just once. The sequence derives from a woman at least 80 years old with COVID-19, enrolled during active disease. Sequencing was carried out using peripheral blood.

Written as DNA, the CDR3 is TGTGCCAGCAGCTTATGGGGCGAGGAGACCCAGTACTTC. Amino acid sequence: CASSLWGEETQYF. J is TRBJ2-5 and V is TRBV7-9, with D perhaps matching TRBD1 (5 bases). V was trimmed by 2 bases and J by 5 bases, leaving 9 bases between them. There are 13 residues in the CDR3. Germline V gene sequence: CDR1 SEHNR, CDR2 FQNEAQ (reference sequence).